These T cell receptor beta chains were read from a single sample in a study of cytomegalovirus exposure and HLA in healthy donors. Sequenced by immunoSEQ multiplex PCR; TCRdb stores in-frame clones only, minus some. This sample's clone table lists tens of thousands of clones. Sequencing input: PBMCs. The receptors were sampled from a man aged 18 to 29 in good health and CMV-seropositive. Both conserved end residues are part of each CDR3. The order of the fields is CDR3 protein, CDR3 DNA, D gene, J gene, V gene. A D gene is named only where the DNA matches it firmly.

cdr3_aa: CASSGQFYNEQFF
cdr3_nt: TGTGCCAGCAGCGGCCAGTTCTACAATGAGCAGTTCTTC
d_call: .
j_call: TRBJ2-1
v_call: TRBV7-2

cdr3_aa: CASSSSGGSGNTIYF
cdr3_nt: TGTGCCAGCAGTTCCTCAGGGGGAAGTGGAAACACCATATATTTT
d_call: TRBD1
j_call: TRBJ1-3
v_call: TRBV28

cdr3_aa: CASSPGTGSGNTIYF
cdr3_nt: TGTGCCAGCAGCCCCGGGACAGGGTCAGGAAACACCATATATTTT
d_call: TRBD1
j_call: TRBJ1-3
v_call: TRBV7-2

cdr3_aa: CASTTGTGAYNEQFF
cdr3_nt: TGTGCCAGCACAACCGGGACAGGTGCATACAATGAGCAGTTCTTC
d_call: TRBD1
j_call: TRBJ2-1
v_call: TRBV28

cdr3_aa: CASSQQTGLGYTF
cdr3_nt: TGTGCCAGCAGTCAGCAGACAGGGTTGGGCTACACCTTC
d_call: TRBD1
j_call: TRBJ1-2
v_call: TRBV6-6

cdr3_aa: CASTTQGFQPQHF
cdr3_nt: TGTGCCAGTACCACTCAGGGGTTTCAGCCCCAGCATTTT
d_call: .
j_call: TRBJ1-5
v_call: TRBV19

cdr3_aa: CASSIDRGSGERETQYF
cdr3_nt: TGTGCCAGTAGTATAGATCGAGGGTCGGGGGAACGAGAGACCCAGTACTTC
d_call: .
j_call: TRBJ2-5
v_call: TRBV19

cdr3_aa: CASNRGTDTQYF
cdr3_nt: TGTGCCAGCAATAGAGGCACAGATACGCAGTATTTT
d_call: .
j_call: TRBJ2-3
v_call: TRBV25-1

cdr3_aa: CASSSPGGGDSPLHF
cdr3_nt: TGTGCCAGCTCCTCCCCCGGAGGGGGCGATTCACCCCTCCACTTT
d_call: TRBD1
j_call: TRBJ1-6
v_call: TRBV18

cdr3_aa: CASSLQGTSGNTIYF
cdr3_nt: TGTGCCAGCAGTTTACAGGGCACCTCTGGAAACACCATATATTTT
d_call: .
j_call: TRBJ1-3
v_call: TRBV2

cdr3_aa: CASSLATLSNTGELFF
cdr3_nt: TGCGCCAGCAGCTTGGCGACACTGTCGAACACCGGGGAGCTGTTTTTT
d_call: .
j_call: TRBJ2-2
v_call: TRBV5-1

cdr3_aa: CASSFFSGAQADTQYF
cdr3_nt: TGCGCCAGCAGCTTCTTTAGCGGGGCTCAGGCAGATACGCAGTATTTT
d_call: TRBD2
j_call: TRBJ2-3
v_call: TRBV5-1

cdr3_aa: CASSRGTGQSNSYEQYF
cdr3_nt: TGTGCCAGCAGCAGGGGGACGGGACAGAGTAACTCCTACGAGCAGTACTTC
d_call: TRBD1
j_call: TRBJ2-7
v_call: TRBV11-2

cdr3_aa: CASSGGSGTGTGELFF
cdr3_nt: TGTGCCAGCAGTGGCGGATCCGGGACAGGGACCGGGGAGCTGTTTTTT
d_call: TRBD1
j_call: TRBJ2-2
v_call: TRBV6-4

cdr3_aa: CASSIMDTGGYEQYF
cdr3_nt: TGTGCCAGCAGTATCATGGACACCGGTGGCTACGAGCAGTACTTC
d_call: .
j_call: TRBJ2-7
v_call: TRBV2

cdr3_aa: CASSPSSVGEQYF
cdr3_nt: TGTGCCAGCTCACCCTCCTCGGTTGGCGAGCAGTACTTC
d_call: .
j_call: TRBJ2-7
v_call: TRBV18

cdr3_aa: CASSPAVSGANVLTF
cdr3_nt: TGTGCCAGCAGTCCCGCGGTGTCGGGGGCCAACGTCCTGACTTTC
d_call: .
j_call: TRBJ2-6
v_call: TRBV28

cdr3_aa: CASSSDRNGELFF
cdr3_nt: TGTGCCAGCAGCTCGGACAGGAACGGGGAGCTGTTTTTT
d_call: TRBD1
j_call: TRBJ2-2
v_call: TRBV11-2

cdr3_aa: CASSRGPGYLDTEAFF
cdr3_nt: TGTGCCAGCAGTAGGGGCCCAGGGTATTTGGACACTGAAGCTTTCTTT
d_call: .
j_call: TRBJ1-1
v_call: TRBV25-1

cdr3_aa: CASSLAGSGTTGELFF
cdr3_nt: TGTGCCAGCAGCTTAGCCGGGAGCGGGACCACCGGGGAGCTGTTTTTT
d_call: TRBD2
j_call: TRBJ2-2
v_call: TRBV7-2

cdr3_aa: CASSFRRDYNSPLHF
cdr3_nt: TGCGCCAGCAGCTTCCGACGGGACTATAATTCACCCCTCCACTTT
d_call: .
j_call: TRBJ1-6
v_call: TRBV5-1

cdr3_aa: CASSPTSGPINEQFF
cdr3_nt: TGTGCCAGCAGCCCGACTAGCGGGCCAATCAATGAGCAGTTCTTC
d_call: TRBD2
j_call: TRBJ2-1
v_call: TRBV11-1

cdr3_aa: CASSPPGTLKNTEAFF
cdr3_nt: TGTGCCAGCAGCCCCCCGGGGACATTGAAGAACACTGAAGCTTTCTTT
d_call: .
j_call: TRBJ1-1
v_call: TRBV28

cdr3_aa: CASSPSSGSYAYEQYF
cdr3_nt: TGTGCCAGCAGTCCAAGTAGCGGGAGCTACGCCTACGAGCAGTACTTC
d_call: TRBD2
j_call: TRBJ2-7
v_call: TRBV27

cdr3_aa: CASSLLADNEQFF
cdr3_nt: TGTGCCAGCAGCTTACTAGCAGACAATGAGCAGTTCTTC
d_call: .
j_call: TRBJ2-1
v_call: TRBV7-9

cdr3_aa: CASSIGQVTAYGYTF
cdr3_nt: TGTGCCAGCAGCATCGGACAAGTGACAGCTTATGGCTACACCTTC
d_call: .
j_call: TRBJ1-2
v_call: TRBV9

cdr3_aa: CASTATGGNYGYTF
cdr3_nt: TGTGCCAGTACCGCGACAGGGGGCAACTATGGCTACACCTTC
d_call: TRBD1
j_call: TRBJ1-2
v_call: TRBV19

cdr3_aa: CASSPYSRDRGPMGYNYGYTF
cdr3_nt: TGTGCCAGCAGCCCCTACTCCCGGGACAGGGGGCCTATGGGCTATAACTATGGCTACACCTTC
d_call: .
j_call: TRBJ1-2
v_call: TRBV21-1

cdr3_aa: CASSLLGDSRTGELFF
cdr3_nt: TGTGCCAGCAGCTTATTGGGGGACTCCCGCACCGGGGAGCTGTTTTTT
d_call: .
j_call: TRBJ2-2
v_call: TRBV11-2

cdr3_aa: CASRPTGRMRDKPQHF
cdr3_nt: TGTGCCAGCAGGCCGACGGGCCGCATGAGGGATAAGCCCCAGCATTTT
d_call: .
j_call: TRBJ1-5
v_call: TRBV28

cdr3_aa: CASSLAVTSYEQYF
cdr3_nt: TGTGCCAGTAGTTTGGCGGTAACCTCCTACGAGCAGTACTTC
d_call: .
j_call: TRBJ2-7
v_call: TRBV19

cdr3_aa: CASITIGRNYGYTF
cdr3_nt: TGTGCCAGTATAACCATCGGGAGAAACTATGGCTACACCTTC
d_call: .
j_call: TRBJ1-2
v_call: TRBV28

cdr3_aa: CASSLLQDLNYGYTF
cdr3_nt: TGTGCCAGCAGTTTATTACAGGACCTTAACTATGGCTACACCTTC
d_call: .
j_call: TRBJ1-2
v_call: TRBV28

cdr3_aa: CASSLVVTGGLSEKLFF
cdr3_nt: TGCGCCAGCAGCTTGGTAGTGACAGGGGGCCTAAGTGAAAAACTGTTTTTT
d_call: TRBD1
j_call: TRBJ1-4
v_call: TRBV5-1

cdr3_aa: CATSRATLAGGPGEQFF
cdr3_nt: TGTGCCACCAGCAGAGCTACTTTAGCGGGGGGGCCAGGTGAGCAGTTCTTC
d_call: TRBD2
j_call: TRBJ2-1
v_call: TRBV15

cdr3_aa: CASSRNRANQPQHF
cdr3_nt: TGTGCCAGCAGCCGAAACAGGGCCAATCAGCCCCAGCATTTT
d_call: .
j_call: TRBJ1-5
v_call: TRBV7-2

cdr3_aa: CASSRGSPSTDTQYF
cdr3_nt: TGTGCCAGCAGCCGAGGATCCCCTAGCACAGATACGCAGTATTTT
d_call: .
j_call: TRBJ2-3
v_call: TRBV7-2

cdr3_aa: CASGPQGNTEAFF
cdr3_nt: TGTGCCAGCGGGCCACAGGGGAACACTGAAGCTTTCTTT
d_call: .
j_call: TRBJ1-1
v_call: TRBV27

cdr3_aa: CASIETSGITDTQYF
cdr3_nt: TGTGCCAGCATTGAGACTAGCGGTATCACAGATACGCAGTATTTT
d_call: TRBD2
j_call: TRBJ2-3
v_call: TRBV27

cdr3_aa: CASRPRLAGTDTQYF
cdr3_nt: TGTGCCAGCAGGCCTAGACTAGCGGGCACAGATACGCAGTATTTT
d_call: TRBD2
j_call: TRBJ2-3
v_call: TRBV6-1

cdr3_aa: CASSYDRGGEQFF
cdr3_nt: TGTGCCAGCAGCTACGACAGGGGAGGTGAGCAGTTCTTC
d_call: TRBD1
j_call: TRBJ2-1
v_call: TRBV7-9

cdr3_aa: CASSSIGGGEQYF
cdr3_nt: TGTGCCAGCAGCTCCATTGGGGGGGGCGAGCAGTACTTC
d_call: TRBD2
j_call: TRBJ2-7
v_call: TRBV7-4

cdr3_aa: CATSQPRDRSHEQYF
cdr3_nt: TGTGCCACCAGTCAACCACGGGACAGGTCCCACGAGCAGTACTTC
d_call: TRBD1
j_call: TRBJ2-7
v_call: TRBV15

cdr3_aa: CASSGQGNTEAFF
cdr3_nt: TGTGCCAGTTCCGGACAGGGTAACACTGAAGCTTTCTTT
d_call: TRBD1
j_call: TRBJ1-1
v_call: TRBV19

cdr3_aa: CASSISPWTGSDGYTF
cdr3_nt: TGTGCCAGTAGTATATCACCCTGGACAGGGAGCGATGGCTACACCTTC
d_call: TRBD1
j_call: TRBJ1-2
v_call: TRBV19

cdr3_aa: CASRLTDRATDTQYF
cdr3_nt: TGCGCCAGCAGACTTACGGACAGGGCTACAGATACGCAGTATTTT
d_call: TRBD1
j_call: TRBJ2-3
v_call: TRBV5-1

cdr3_aa: CASSLGAGASYEQYF
cdr3_nt: TGTGCCAGCAGCCTGGGGGCGGGAGCTAGCTACGAGCAGTACTTC
d_call: .
j_call: TRBJ2-7
v_call: TRBV5-4

cdr3_aa: CASSLIAGKNEQYF
cdr3_nt: TGTGCCAGCAGTTTAATCGCAGGCAAAAACGAGCAGTACTTC
d_call: .
j_call: TRBJ2-7
v_call: TRBV28

cdr3_aa: CASSLALAGAAKNIQYF
cdr3_nt: TGTGCCAGCAGCTTAGCACTAGCGGGGGCGGCCAAAAACATTCAGTACTTC
d_call: TRBD2
j_call: TRBJ2-4
v_call: TRBV7-2

cdr3_aa: CASSLGQDPGVAKNIQYF
cdr3_nt: TGTGCCAGCAGCTTAGGACAGGACCCCGGGGTGGCCAAAAACATTCAGTACTTC
d_call: .
j_call: TRBJ2-4
v_call: TRBV7-2